The T cell receptor (beta chain) described here comes from a study of cytotoxic CD8 clonotypes in ibrutinib-treated CLL. Notes on the study in general: Under treatment, the uncommon public clonotypes either contracted or remained stable. Different sampling times were used for sustained-remission and progressing patients.

As input for TCR beta libraries, about 2.2 micrograms of genomic DNA came from cryopreserved PBMCs. Using immunoSEQ multiplex PCR, the repertoire was profiled, and TCRdb retains in-frame clones only, with some absent. The sample has about 200,000 clones, roughly 73% seen once. Germline V gene lookup returns CDR1 SGDLS and CDR2 YYNGEE. There are 15 residues in the CDR3. V gave up 0 bases and J gave up 7 bases, with 11 bases separating them. Notes on this clone: The antigen remains unidentified.

The V call is TRBV9, the J call TRBJ1-6; possible D gene TRBD1, 6 bases. The sample was PBMCs, taken after 12 months of ibrutinib treatment. The sequence derives from a human donor with chronic lymphocytic leukemia. The CDR3 loop reads CASSVATGKNSPLHF. The DNA of the CDR3 is TGTGCCAGCAGCGTAGCTACAGGGAAGAATTCACCCCTCCACTTT.